The 7 T cell receptor beta chains reported below all come from one sample, sequenced in a study of spatial heterogeneity in lung cancer. Time point of the sample: sample taken at primary tumor resection. Frozen PBMC, nontumor lung or tumor provided whole RNA, which was sequenced unsorted. TCRdb independently ran MiXCR on the 5' RACE reads; one entry per CDR3 protein. The sample gives nearly 50,000 distinct CDR3 sequences, less than 8.5% of which show up once; about an eighth is in the top ten. The source material was PBMCs, sampled at surgery. Every receptor here comes from a female donor with early-stage non-small cell lung cancer.

This clonotype has just a few counts. The chain carries TRBV10-3 and TRBJ2-7, with 8 nucleotides matching TRBD2. J was trimmed by 5 bases and V by 4 bases; bases with no gene match: 7. Germline lookup yields CDR1 ENHRY and CDR2 SYGVKD. The CDR3 sequence is 14 residues long. CDR3 DNA sequence: TGTGCCATCAGTGGATCAGCGGGGGAGGACGAGCAGTACTTC. Protein product: CAISGSAGEDEQYF.

Many counts were recorded for this clonotype. The chain is built from TRBV7-2 and TRBJ2-2; 7 nucleotides align to TRBD1. The germline V gene has CDR1 SGHTA and CDR2 FQGNSA. The CDR3 totals 15 residues. J gave up 0 bases and V 7 bases, and 5 bases lay outside the gene matches. The CDR3 protein is CASIKGAANTGELFF. DNA for the CDR3: TGTGCCAGCATTAAGGGGGCAGCGAACACCGGGGAGCTGTTTTTT.

This clonotype was counted many times. The chain links TRBV6-5 to TRBJ2-5, with unresolved D. Trimming shortened V by 7 bases and J by 3 bases, and 15 bases separated the two germline ends. The CDR3 is 14 residues long. The germline gives CDR1 MNHEY, CDR2 SVGAGI. The CDR3 bases are TGTGCCAGCAAACGCAGTGCCGGCAAAGAGACCCAGTACTTC. Protein sequence: CASKRSAGKETQYF.

This clonotype was seen ten or more times. One end of the junction does not line up with germline, which may come from a read error. V and J are TRBV7-9 and TRBJ2-2, with 7 bases identical to TRBD2. The CDR3 extends over 10 amino acids. Germline values: CDR1 SEHNR, CDR2 FQNEAQ (reference sequence). The CDR3: CASSFHGGLF. The CDR3 DNA reads TGTGCCAGCAGCTTCCACGGGGGGTTGTTT.

This clonotype was found a few times. J is TRBJ1-3 and V is TRBV7-2; maybe TRBD1 (5 bases). V dropped 5 bases and J dropped 2 bases, with 13 bases sitting between them. The germline V gene has CDR1 SGHTA and CDR2 FQGNSA. The CDR3 contains 15 residues. This CDR3 is CASSPSQGTGNTIYF. The CDR3 nucleotides read TGTGCCAGCAGCCCCTCTCAGGGAACTGGAAACACCATATATTTT.

CDR3 coding DNA: TGTGCCTGGATGAGGGGGAGCTCCTACAATGAGCAGTTCTTC. Its translation: CAWMRGSSYNEQFF. This chain links TRBV30 with TRBJ2-1; TRBD1 might be the D (6 bases). This CDR3 has 14 residues. CDR1 and CDR2 from the germline V gene are GTSNPN and SVGIG (reference sequence). Trimming left V 4 bases short and J 0 bases short, with 10 bases between.

This chain uses TRBV25-1 with TRBJ1-5; tentative D call: TRBD1 (6 bases). The CDR3 extends over 13 amino acids. CDR1 is MGHDK and CDR2 is SYGVNS in the germline V gene. V lost 7 bases to trimming and J lost 5 bases, with 12 bases between them. The CDR3 nucleotides are TGTGCCAGCAAAGGGGGGCCCCATCAGCCCCAGCATTTT. Protein sequence: CASKGGPHQPQHF. Looking up the rest from reference TRBV25-1 and TRBJ1-5 gives the full variable domain: EADIYQTPRYLVIGTGKKITLECSQTMGHDKMYWYQQDPGMELHLIHYSYGVNSTEKGDLSSESTVSRIRTEHFPLTLESARPSHTSQYLCASKGGPHQPQHFGDGTRLSIL.